This T cell receptor (beta chain) was captured in a study of PD-L1 blockade in urothelial cancer. After removal of 0 bases from V and 7 bases from J, the junction contained 15 bases not matched to a gene. Per germline, CDR1 LNHNV and CDR2 YYDKDF (reference sequence). The CDR3 has 17 amino acids. Measured with immunoSEQ multiplex PCR; TCRdb has only the in-frame clones, and not every one. The data show more than 85,000 clones, about 89% seen once. Sequenced material: PBMCs, taken around atezolizumab (anti-PD-L1) treatment. The chain carries TRBV15 and TRBJ2-7; 7 nucleotides align to TRBD1. This sequence was found in a woman older than 75 with urothelial cancer. The CDR3 nucleotides are TGTGCCACCAGCAGAGACATCCCAGGGGGACCGGTATTGGAGCAGTACTTC. Translation gives CATSRDIPGGPVLEQYF.